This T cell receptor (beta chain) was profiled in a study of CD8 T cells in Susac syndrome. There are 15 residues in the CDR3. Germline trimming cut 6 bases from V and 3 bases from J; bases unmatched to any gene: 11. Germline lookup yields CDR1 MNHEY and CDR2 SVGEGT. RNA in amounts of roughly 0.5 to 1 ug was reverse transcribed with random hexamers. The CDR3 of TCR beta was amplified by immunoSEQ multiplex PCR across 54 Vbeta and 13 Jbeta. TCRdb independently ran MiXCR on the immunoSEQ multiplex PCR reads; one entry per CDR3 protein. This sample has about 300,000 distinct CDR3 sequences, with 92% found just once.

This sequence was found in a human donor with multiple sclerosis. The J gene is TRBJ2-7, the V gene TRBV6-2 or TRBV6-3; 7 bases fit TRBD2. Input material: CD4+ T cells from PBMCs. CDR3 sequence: CASSLSAGVGYEQYF. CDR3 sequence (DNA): TGTGCCAGCAGCCTTTCTGCGGGAGTTGGCTACGAGCAGTACTTC.